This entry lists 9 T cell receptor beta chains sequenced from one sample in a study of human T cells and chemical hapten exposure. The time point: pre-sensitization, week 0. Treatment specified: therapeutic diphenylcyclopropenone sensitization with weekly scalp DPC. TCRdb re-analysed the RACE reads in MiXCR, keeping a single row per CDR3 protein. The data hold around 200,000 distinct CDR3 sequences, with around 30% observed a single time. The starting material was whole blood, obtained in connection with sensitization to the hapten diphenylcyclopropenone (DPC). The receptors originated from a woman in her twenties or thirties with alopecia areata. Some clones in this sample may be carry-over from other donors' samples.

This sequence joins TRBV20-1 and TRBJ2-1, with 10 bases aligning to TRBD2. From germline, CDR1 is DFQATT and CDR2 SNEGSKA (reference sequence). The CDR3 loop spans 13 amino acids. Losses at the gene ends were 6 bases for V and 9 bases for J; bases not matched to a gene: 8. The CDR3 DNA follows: TGCAGTGCCGAGCGGGAGGGCAGGGGTGAGCAGTTCTTC. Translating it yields CSAEREGRGEQFF.

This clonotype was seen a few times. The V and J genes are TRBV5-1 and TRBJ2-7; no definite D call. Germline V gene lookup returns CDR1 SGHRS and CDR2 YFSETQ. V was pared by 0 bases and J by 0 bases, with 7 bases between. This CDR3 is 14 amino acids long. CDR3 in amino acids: CASSLDRASYEQYF. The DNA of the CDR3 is TGCGCCAGCAGCTTGGACAGAGCCTCCTACGAGCAGTACTTC.

The DNA of the CDR3 is TGCAGCGGGGAACTACGACGGAGGCACAATGAGCAGTTCTTC. This gives the protein CSGELRRRHNEQFF. The chain couples TRBV29-1 to TRBJ2-1, with TRBD2 as a possible D gene (5 bases). The CDR3 has 14 residues. Looked up from germline, CDR1 is SQVTM and CDR2 is ANQGSEA. Deletions cut 7 bases from V and 5 bases from J, with 18 bases between.

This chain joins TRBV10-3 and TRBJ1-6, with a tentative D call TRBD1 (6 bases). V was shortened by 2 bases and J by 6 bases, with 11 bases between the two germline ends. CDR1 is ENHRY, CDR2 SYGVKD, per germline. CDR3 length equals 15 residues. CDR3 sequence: CAISEGGLGNSPLHF. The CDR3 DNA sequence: TGTGCCATCAGTGAGGGGGGGCTTGGTAATTCACCCCTCCACTTT.

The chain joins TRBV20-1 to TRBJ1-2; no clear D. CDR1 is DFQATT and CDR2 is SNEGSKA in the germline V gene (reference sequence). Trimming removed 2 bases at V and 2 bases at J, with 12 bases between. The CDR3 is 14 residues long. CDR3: CSARSTAVNYGYTF. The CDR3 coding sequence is TGCAGTGCTAGAAGTACGGCAGTAAACTATGGCTACACCTTC.

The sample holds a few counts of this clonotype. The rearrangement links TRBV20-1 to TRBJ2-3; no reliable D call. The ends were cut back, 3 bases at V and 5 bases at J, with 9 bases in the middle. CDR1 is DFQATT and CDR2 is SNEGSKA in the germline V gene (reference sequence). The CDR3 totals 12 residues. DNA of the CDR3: TGCAGTGCTAGGGACCAGAGAGATACGCAGTATTTT. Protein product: CSARDQRDTQYF.

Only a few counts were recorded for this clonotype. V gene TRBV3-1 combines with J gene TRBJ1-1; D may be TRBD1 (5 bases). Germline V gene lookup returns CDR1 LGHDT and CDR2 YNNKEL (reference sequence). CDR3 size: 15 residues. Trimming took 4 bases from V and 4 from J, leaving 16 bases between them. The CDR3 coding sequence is TGTGCCAGCAGCCTCCCTCCAGGGTCGGGCACTGAAGCTTTCTTT. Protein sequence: CASSLPPGSGTEAFF.

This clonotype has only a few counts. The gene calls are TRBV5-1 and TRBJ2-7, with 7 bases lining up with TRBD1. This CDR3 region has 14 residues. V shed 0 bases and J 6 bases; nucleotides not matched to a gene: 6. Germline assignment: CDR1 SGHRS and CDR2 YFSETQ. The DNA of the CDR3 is TGCGCCAGCAGCTTGGACGACAGGGAAGGCGAGCAGTACTTC. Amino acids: CASSLDDREGEQYF.

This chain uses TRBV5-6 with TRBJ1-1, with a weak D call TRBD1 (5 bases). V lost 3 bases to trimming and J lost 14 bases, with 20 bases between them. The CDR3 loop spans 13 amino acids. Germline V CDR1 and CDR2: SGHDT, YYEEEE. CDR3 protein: CASSSGLPLKKFF. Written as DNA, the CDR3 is TGTGCCAGCAGCTCGGGACTTCCCCTGAAAAAGTTCTTT.